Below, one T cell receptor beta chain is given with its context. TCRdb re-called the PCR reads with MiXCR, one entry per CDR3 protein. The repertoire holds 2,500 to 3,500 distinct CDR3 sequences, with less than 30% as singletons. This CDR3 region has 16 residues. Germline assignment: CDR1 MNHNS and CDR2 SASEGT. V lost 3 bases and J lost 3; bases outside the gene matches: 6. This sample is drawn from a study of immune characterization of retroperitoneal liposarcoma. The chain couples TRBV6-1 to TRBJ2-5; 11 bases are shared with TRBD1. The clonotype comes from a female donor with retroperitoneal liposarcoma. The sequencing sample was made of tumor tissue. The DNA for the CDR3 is TGTGCCAGCAGTGACCCGAGGGACAGGGGGGAAGAGACCCAGTACTTC. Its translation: CASSDPRDRGEETQYF.